This entry lists 24 T cell receptor beta chains sequenced from one sample in a study of persistence of HIV-infected CD4 T cells. Their target antigens are unknown. Stimulation used about 9.5 ug/mL lysate from CMV-infected fibroblasts. Responding CD4+ T cells were sorted by upregulation of both CD40 ligand and CD69. Sequencing used immunoSEQ version 4 in survey mode. Only in-frame clones appear in the TCRdb table, and some are missing; sequencing was by immunoSEQ multiplex PCR. The sample lists some 13,000 clones; 71% were seen once. This specimen consisted of CD4+ T cells sorted from PBMCs after approximately 18-hour stimulation, obtained from a patient who received antiretroviral therapy. These receptors were obtained from an adult man with HIV who was CMV-seropositive.

This chain links TRBV12-3 or TRBV12-4 with TRBJ2-3, with a weak D call TRBD2 (5 bases). V lost 7 bases, J lost 5 bases, and 13 bases lay in between. There are 13 residues in the CDR3. The DNA of the CDR3 is TGTGCCAGCACTCCTTCGGGGAGAGATACGCAGTATTTT. Protein: CASTPSGRDTQYF.

The count of this clone is one. The chain uses TRBV4-1 and TRBJ2-7; no reliable D call. Germline assignment: CDR1 MGHRA and CDR2 YSYEKL. V was trimmed by 1 base and J by 4 bases, leaving 17 bases between them. CDR3 length: 16 residues. The CDR3 DNA follows: TGCGCCAGCAGCCAAGTCCTGACCCAAGCCCATTACGAGCAGTACTTC. This codes for CASSQVLTQAHYEQYF.

The chain links TRBV2 to TRBJ2-7; D gene ambiguous. This CDR3 comprises 11 residues. The germline gives CDR1 SNHLY, CDR2 FYNNEI. Trimming removed 1 base at V and 7 bases at J, with 5 bases between. The CDR3 here is CASSEEGEQYF. The CDR3 DNA is TGTGCCAGCAGTGAAGAAGGTGAGCAGTACTTC.

V gene TRBV7-6 combines with J gene TRBJ2-2; possibly TRBD1 or TRBD2 for D (6 bases each). Germline V gene lookup returns CDR1 SGHVS and CDR2 FNYEAQ. The CDR3 spans 16 residues. V was cut by 5 bases and J by 6 bases, with 19 bases left in between. As DNA, the CDR3 is TGTGCCAGCAGCGGACAGTCGGGGGTTTTCCCCGGGGAGCTGTTTTTT. It specifies CASSGQSGVFPGELFF.

This clone was seen a single time. The gene calls are TRBV28 and TRBJ1-2, with D perhaps TRBD1 (6 bases). Germline CDR1 reads MDHEN; CDR2 reads SYDVKM. The CDR3 is made up of 15 amino acids. Trimming pared 7 bases from V and 3 bases from J, leaving 18 bases between. The CDR3 protein is CASMEGGVGYYGYTF. DNA of the CDR3: TGTGCCAGCATGGAGGGGGGAGTTGGCTACTATGGCTACACCTTC.

The chain uses TRBV30 and TRBJ1-2; D perhaps matches TRBD1 (5 bases). Trimming removed 4 bases at V and 3 bases at J, with 12 bases between. Germline V gene data show CDR1 as GTSNPN and CDR2 as SVGIG (reference sequence). The CDR3 sequence is 13 residues long. The CDR3 nucleotides read TGTGCCTGGACAACGGGACTCCACTATGGCTACACCTTC. This translates into CAWTTGLHYGYTF.

This chain joins TRBV9 and TRBJ1-2; D perhaps matches TRBD1 (6 bases). Deletions cut 3 bases from V and 7 bases from J, with 22 bases between. The CDR3 runs 16 residues. Germline CDR1 reads SGDLS; CDR2 reads YYNGEE. The CDR3 spells CASSEPLRQEYFGYTF. The CDR3 region has the DNA TGTGCCAGCAGCGAGCCCTTAAGACAGGAATATTTTGGCTACACCTTC.

This chain joins TRBV19 and TRBJ2-1; 9 nucleotides line up with TRBD1. Germline values: CDR1 LNHDA, CDR2 SQIVND (reference sequence). V lost 5 bases to trimming and J lost 8 bases; unmatched junction nucleotides: 10. This CDR3 has 15 residues. This CDR3 reads CASSEGQGLGDEQFF. CDR3 sequence (DNA): TGTGCCAGTAGTGAGGGACAGGGCCTGGGGGATGAGCAGTTCTTC.

The chain employs TRBV3-1 (or the pseudogene TRBV3-2) and TRBJ2-7; 11 bases are shared with TRBD2. The CDR3 extends over 15 amino acids. V trimming: 2 bases; J trimming: 3 bases; junction bases outside the gene matches: 3. Per the germline V gene, CDR1 is LGHDT and CDR2 is YNNKEL (reference sequence). CDR3 sequence (DNA): TGTGCCAGCAGCCAAACCGGGACTAGCGGCTACGAGCAGTACTTC. Translating it yields CASSQTGTSGYEQYF.

V is TRBV5-6 and J is TRBJ2-2; unclear D gene. Trimming shortened V by 2 bases and J by 5 bases, and 10 bases separated the two germline ends. Looked up from germline, CDR1 is SGHDT and CDR2 is YYEEEE. The CDR3 is 14 amino acids. CDR3 sequence reads: CASSLGSETGELFF. The CDR3 coding sequence is TGTGCCAGCAGCTTAGGTTCGGAGACCGGGGAGCTGTTTTTT.

The chain uses TRBV7-2 and TRBJ2-1; 10 nucleotides line up with TRBD2. V lost 1 base to trimming and J lost 4 bases; unmatched junction nucleotides: 4. This CDR3 region has 16 residues. Germline V gene lookup returns CDR1 SGHTA and CDR2 FQGNSA. The CDR3 DNA is TGTGCCAGCAGCTTAGATTGGACTAGCGGTTACAATGAGCAGTTCTTC. Its translation is CASSLDWTSGYNEQFF.

The chain joins TRBV2 to TRBJ1-2; TRBD1 matches 8 bases. Germline V gene sequence: CDR1 SNHLY, CDR2 FYNNEI. The CDR3 has 15 amino acids. The V segment lost 7 bases and the J segment 2 bases; nucleotides outside the gene matches: 9. For the CDR3, the DNA is TGTGCCAGCAACCTGTCCAGGGGGCGCAACTATGGCTACACCTTC. Protein: CASNLSRGRNYGYTF.

CDR3 sequence: CASRSTGANVLTF. Written as DNA, the CDR3 is TGTGCCAGCAGGAGCACTGGGGCCAACGTCCTGACTTTC. The gene calls are TRBV2 and TRBJ2-6; D is ambiguous. This CDR3 has 13 residues. Germline assignment: CDR1 SNHLY and CDR2 FYNNEI. Between the trimmed V and J ends, which lost 6 bases and 2 bases, there was a span of 5 bases.

This chain links TRBV10-3 with TRBJ1-2; TRBD1 aligns across 9 bases. The length of the CDR3 is 15 residues. CDR1 and CDR2 from the germline V gene are ENHRY and SYGVKD. The CDR3: CAHGKQGAFKDGYTF. Here the CDR3 DNA reads TGTGCGCATGGTAAACAGGGGGCATTTAAGGATGGCTACACCTTC.

This clone was counted between two and nine times. The chain uses TRBV5-1 and TRBJ1-3; 7 positions agree with TRBD1. CDR1 and CDR2 (germline): SGHRS, YFSETQ. V was pared by 7 bases and J by 0 bases, with 10 bases of the junction left unmatched. This CDR3 is 16 amino acids long. CDR3 loop: CASVAGTVDSGNTIYF. The CDR3 DNA reads as TGCGCCAGCGTAGCGGGGACAGTCGACTCTGGAAACACCATATATTTT.

A note on this clone: Other DNA sequences in this specimen translate into the identical CDR3. This chain connects TRBV11-3 to TRBJ2-7; TRBD2 agrees at 8 bases. Germline loops: CDR1 SGHNT, CDR2 YENEEA. With V trimmed by 1 base and J by 2 bases, 4 bases remained unmatched. There are 15 residues in the CDR3. This chain's CDR3 is CASSLGGGGPYEQYF. The DNA for the CDR3 is TGTGCCAGCAGCTTAGGGGGCGGGGGGCCCTACGAGCAGTACTTC. Variable domain in full (rest from reference TRBV11-3 and TRBJ2-7): EAGVVQSPRYKIIEKKQPVAFWCNPISGHNTLYWYLQNLGQGPELLIRYENEEAVDDSQLPKDRFSAERLKGVDSTLKIQPAELGDSAVYLCASSLGGGGPYEQYFGPGTRLTVT.

The chain carries TRBV5-1 and TRBJ1-3, with 10 bases that match TRBD1. J gave up 0 bases and V 4 bases, and 4 bases lay outside the gene matches. CDR3 length: 16 amino acids. Germline values: CDR1 SGHRS, CDR2 YFSETQ. CDR3 in DNA: TGCGCCAGCAGCCCCAGGACAGGGGGCTCTGGAAACACCATATATTTT. Translation: CASSPRTGGSGNTIYF.

The V and J genes are TRBV18 and TRBJ2-7; 16 nucleotides align to TRBD2. CDR1 and CDR2 from the germline V gene are KGHSH and LQKENI. Losses at the gene ends were 3 bases for V and 4 bases for J; bases not matched to a gene: 6. There are 17 residues in the CDR3. CDR3 in DNA: TGTGCCAGCTCACCGGGACTAGCGGGGGGGAGTGGATACGAGCAGTACTTC. Translating it yields CASSPGLAGGSGYEQYF.

The chain links TRBV7-3 to TRBJ2-6, with TRBD1 identical over 10 bases. V lost 5 bases to trimming and J lost 0 bases; unmatched junction nucleotides: 10. From germline, CDR1 is SGHTA and CDR2 FQGTGA. CDR3 size: 19 residues. Written as DNA, the CDR3 is TGTGCCAGCAGCCCCCATCGGGGACAGGGGTTCTCTGGGGCCAACGTCCTGACTTTC. Its protein is CASSPHRGQGFSGANVLTF.

This clone has only one observation. V usage is TRBV6-6 and J usage is TRBJ1-5; 8 bases align to TRBD1. Germline values: CDR1 MNHNY, CDR2 SVGAGI (reference sequence). This CDR3 has 16 residues. With 2 bases clipped from V and 5 bases from J, the junction kept 8 bases outside the gene matches. This CDR3 is CASSYRFGTGDQPQHF. The CDR3 nucleotides are TGTGCCAGCAGTTACAGATTCGGGACAGGTGATCAGCCCCAGCATTTT.

J is TRBJ1-2 and V is TRBV5-1; D gene uncertain. Trimming pared 4 bases from V and 2 bases from J, leaving 15 bases between. This CDR3 spans 15 amino acids. Germline V CDR1 and CDR2: SGHRS, YFSETQ. The CDR3 DNA reads TGCGCCAGCAGCCACAGCGCCAATATAAACTATGGCTACACCTTC. Translation gives CASSHSANINYGYTF.

This clone counts as large. V and J are TRBV19 and TRBJ2-7; the D gene is possibly TRBD1 (6 bases). Trimming removed 4 bases at V and 3 bases at J, with 10 bases between. Germline CDR1 reads LNHDA; CDR2 reads SQIVND (reference sequence). This CDR3 has 13 amino acids. For the CDR3, the DNA is TGTGCCAGTAGTAGGGAGACAGGCTACGAGCAGTACTTC. Its protein is CASSRETGYEQYF.

This clone was recorded a few times. The chain's CDR3 is CASSLGANLNYGYTF. The DNA of the CDR3 is TGCGCCAGCAGCTTGGGGGCCAACCTAAACTATGGCTACACCTTC. This sequence joins TRBV5-1 and TRBJ1-2; D remains ambiguous. The CDR3 is 15 residues long. Trimming removed 0 bases from V and 2 bases from J, with 11 bases in between. In germline, CDR1 is SGHRS, CDR2 YFSETQ.

This clone was seen only a few times. The chain combines TRBV6-5 with TRBJ1-6; D is undetermined. Trimming cost V 0 bases and J 13 bases, with 16 bases left between them. Germline loops: CDR1 MNHEY, CDR2 SVGAGI. The length of the CDR3 is 15 residues. The DNA for the CDR3 is TGTGCCAGCAGTTACTCGGAGGAGGGTACACTGCCCCTCCACTTT. Protein sequence: CASSYSEEGTLPLHF.